The 29 T cell receptor delta chains below all came from one sample that was sequenced in a study of γδ T cells in repeated Plasmodium falciparum infection. TCRdb reanalysed the multiplex PCR reads with CATT. This table has over 45,000 delta-chain clones, about 1.6% appearing once. Gammadelta T cells were flow-sorted from PBMC into Vgamma9/Vdelta2+ and Vdelta2-negative populations for bulk analysis. Sequenced: gamma-delta T cells from blood. Source of these receptors: a pool of human donors (malaria-infected and uninfected, not separated).

This clone appeared a few times. TCRdb pairs this DNA with a much larger clone's protein that differs at residue 4, likely a read error; the protein shown was translated from the DNA. The V call is TRDV1, the J call TRDJ1; 7 bases match TRDD3. CDR3 length equals 21 residues. CDR1 and CDR2 from the germline V gene are TSWWSYY and QGS. For the CDR3, the DNA is TGTGCTCTTGAGGAAACTCTAGCTCTGGGGGCCTCATCCCATACCGGCGATAAACTCATCTTT. Translation gives CALEETLALGASSHTGDKLIF.

In its sample, this clone was seen many times. The chain links TRDV1 to TRDJ1; 7 bases match TRDD3. The J gene, left out of TCRdb, was set here by checking the DNA against germline. V lost 5 bases and J lost 4; bases outside the gene matches: 22. This CDR3 is built from 19 residues. The germline V gene encodes CDR1 TSWWSYY and CDR2 QGS. The CDR3 is CALGFCPDGVGDQHDKLIF. The CDR3 nucleotides are TGTGCTCTTGGGTTTTGTCCCGATGGGGTGGGGGACCAACACGATAAACTCATCTTT.

This clone was picked up a small number of times. The amino acid sequence in TCRdb belongs to a much larger clone and departs from this DNA's translation at residue 20, likely a sequencing read error; the sequence shown is translated from the DNA. The J gene went uncalled, whereas the V gene is TRDV2; no DNA check was done on the table's D call, TRDD3. In germline, CDR1 is GEAIGNYY, CDR2 EKD. There are 21 residues in the CDR3. The CDR3 loop is CACDLLTFEKTGGYVPDKLTF. For the CDR3, the DNA is TGTGCCTGTGACCTCTTGACATTTGAAAAGACTGGGGGATACGTTCCCGATAAACTCACCTTT.

This clone was seen many times. The chain uses TRDV2 and TRDJ3; the D gene is possibly TRDD3 (5 bases). The J gene, missing from TCRdb, was assigned here through DNA to germline matching. Germline loops: CDR1 GEAIGNYY, CDR2 EKD. CDR3 size: 21 residues. Trimming pared 0 bases from V and 1 base from J, leaving 21 bases between. The DNA for the CDR3 is TGTGCCTGTGACACCGTTTTGACTGGTCACCCTTGGTCCTGGGACACCCGACAGATGTTTTTC. It is translated as CACDTVLTGHPWSWDTRQMFF.

This clone was counted between two and nine times. With only one base between it and a far larger clone, this is likely a read error. Other DNA sequences from this sample encode an identical CDR3 as well. The V and J genes are TRDV1 and TRDJ1; 11 bases agree with TRDD3. The J gene, missing from TCRdb, was assigned here through DNA to germline matching. The CDR3 consists of 22 residues. Germline CDR1 is TSWWSYY and CDR2 is QGS. With V trimmed by 3 bases and J by 1 base, 22 bases remained unmatched. CDR3 nucleotide sequence: TGTGCTCTTGGGGATTCTTCCTTCCTCGGAAGGGTGTGGGGGATACGCACCGATAAACTCATCTTT. Translated: CALGDSSFLGRVWGIRTDKLIF.

Note on this clone: The amino acid sequence in TCRdb belongs to a much larger clone and departs from this DNA's translation at residue 5, likely a sequencing read error; the sequence shown is translated from the DNA. The chain joins TRDV2 to TRDJ1; 8 bases map to TRDD3. No J gene was available from TCRdb, and it was assigned here by a germline match of the DNA. The CDR3 contains 17 residues. The germline V gene has CDR1 GEAIGNYY and CDR2 EKD. Losses at the gene ends were 7 bases for V and 3 bases for J; bases not matched to a gene: 18. In DNA form, the CDR3 reads TGTGCCTGCGGACCGGGGGATATTTTTGGGTCCGCCGATAAACTCATCTTT. Its protein product is CACGPGDIFGSADKLIF.

This clone was observed a handful of times. The protein given by TCRdb reflects a much larger clone and differs at residue 3 from this DNA's translation, likely from a read error; the protein shown is the DNA's translation. This chain joins TRDV3 and TRDJ1, with 12 bases lining up with TRDD3. The germline V gene has CDR1 TVYSNPD and CDR2 GDNSRS (reference sequence). The ends lost 3 bases at V and 3 bases at J; junction bases unmatched: 11. This CDR3 has 16 amino acids. DNA of the CDR3: TGTGCCTTGGGGCCATACTGGGGGATACAACCCGATAAACTCATCTTT. This gives the protein CALGPYWGIQPDKLIF. The full variable domain, in which reference TRDV3 and TRDJ1 provide the parts outside the CDR3, is CDKVTQSSPDQTVASGSEVVLLCTYDTVYSNPDLFWYRIRPDYSFQFVFYGDNSRSEGADFTQGRFSVKHILTQKAFHLVISPVRTEDSATYYCALGPYWGIQPDKLIFGKGTRVTVEP.

A remark on this clone: The TCRdb protein, from a much larger clone, departs from this DNA's translation at residue 7, likely by read error; the protein shown derives from the DNA. This chain joins TRDV1 and TRDJ1; D is uncertain. The CDR3 has 14 residues. Germline CDR1 reads TSWWSYY; CDR2 reads QGS. Trimming took 4 bases from V and 6 from J, leaving 15 bases between them. The CDR3 spells CALGVPPWVYKLIF. The CDR3 region has the DNA TGTGCTCTTGGGGTCCCTCCGTGGGTCTATAAACTCATCTTT.

Only a few counts were recorded for this clone. TCRdb has a much larger clone's protein, which differs at residue 10 from the translation of this DNA, likely because of a read error; what is shown is the protein translated from the DNA. This chain connects TRDV1 to TRDJ1; 7 bases match TRDD3. TCRdb does not report a J gene; here it was assigned by matching the DNA to germline references. The germline V gene encodes CDR1 TSWWSYY and CDR2 QGS. Trimming at V came to 2 bases and at J to 0 bases, leaving 15 bases not matched to a gene. CDR3 length: 19 amino acids. CDR3 DNA sequence: TGTGCTCTTGGGGAAGGGATTTCAAACACGCTGGGGGACACCGATAAACTCATCTTT. This gives the protein CALGEGISNTLGDTDKLIF.

This clone was picked up many times. TCRdb's protein and the DNA translation differ at residue 10; the protein here comes from the DNA. V gene TRDV2 combines with J gene TRDJ1, with 8 bases matching TRDD3. In germline, CDR1 is GEAIGNYY, CDR2 EKD. This CDR3 is 14 amino acids long. V lost 1 base and J lost 8; bases outside the gene matches: 8. The CDR3 DNA sequence: TGTGCCTGTGACACGATCCTGGGGGACACAAAACTCATCTTT. Encoded protein: CACDTILGDTKLIF.

A few counts support this clone. TCRdb's protein, taken from a much larger clone, differs from this DNA's translation at residue 12, likely owing to a read error; the protein displayed comes from the DNA. The V gene call reads TRDV3; no J gene was called; the table gives TRDD3 as D, unverified against the DNA. From germline, CDR1 is TVYSNPD and CDR2 GDNSRS (reference sequence). The CDR3 has 14 amino acids. CDR3 sequence (DNA): TGTGCCTTAGCCTTCCTAAGGGGGGAGAATAAACCCATCTTT. Translating gives CALAFLRGENKPIF.

This clone was seen a handful of times. A read error is likely here: a far larger clone is one base away. This CDR3 is also generated by other DNA sequences in the sample. The chain has TRDV2 and TRDJ1; D is possibly TRDD2 or TRDD3 (6 bases each). No J gene was available from TCRdb, and it was assigned here by a germline match of the DNA. Germline CDR1 reads GEAIGNYY; CDR2 reads EKD. The CDR3 runs 19 residues. The CDR3 sequence: CACDTGSYTGLLYTDKLIF. In DNA form, the CDR3 reads TGTGCCTGTGACACGGGATCCTACACTGGGCTACTTTACACAGATAAACTCATCTTT.

Points on this clone: This likely came from a read error, as a far larger clone is one base away. The same CDR3 also results from other DNA sequences found in this sample. V gene TRDV3 was called; the J gene was not. Per germline, CDR1 TVYSNPD and CDR2 GDNSRS (reference sequence). The CDR3 extends over 13 amino acids. This CDR3 is CAFSGLSANKLIF. The CDR3 nucleotides are TGTGCCTTTTCCGGCCTTTCCGCGAATAAACTCATATTT.

Note on this clone: TCRdb has a much larger clone's protein, which differs at residue 17 from the translation of this DNA, likely because of a read error; what is shown is the protein translated from the DNA. The V call is TRDV1, the J call TRDJ1, with D tentatively TRDD2 (8 bases). Here the J gene was assigned by germline matching of the DNA, as TCRdb has none. CDR1 is TSWWSYY and CDR2 is QGS in the germline V gene. Trimming pared 0 bases from V and 5 bases from J, leaving 34 bases between. This CDR3 has 22 residues. Here the CDR3 reads CALGELVLSGPPSYLGGDKLIF. The DNA of the CDR3 is TGTGCTCTTGGGGAACTAGTGTTGTCCGGACCCCCTTCCTATCTGGGGGGTGATAAACTCATCTTT.

With regard to this clone: Given a far larger clone just one base away, this is likely a sequencing read error. Other DNA sequences in the sample encode the same CDR3. The chain carries TRDV1 and TRDJ1, with TRDD3 matching over 11 bases. TCRdb does not report a J gene; here it was assigned by matching the DNA to germline references. The CDR3 runs 21 residues. The germline CDR1 and CDR2 sequences are TSWWSYY and QGS. The junction had 26 bases not matched to a gene; V was cut back by 9 bases and J by 2 bases. CDR3 bases: TGTGCTCTCCGCCGTCTAATCTGGGGGATACAGGGAGGCCAGTATACCGATAAACTCATCTTT. This translates into CALRRLIWGIQGGQYTDKLIF.

This clone has a handful of counts. This likely came from a read error, as a far larger clone is one base away. Other nucleotide sequences from this sample produce the same CDR3. The chain recombines TRDV2 with TRDJ1, with 8 bases aligning to TRDD3. Germline matching of the DNA provided the J gene here, since TCRdb leaves it blank. Germline V gene sequence: CDR1 GEAIGNYY, CDR2 EKD. The length of the CDR3 is 16 residues. The CDR3 region is CACDAMGDSYTDKLIF. In DNA form, the CDR3 reads TGTGCCTGTGACGCAATGGGGGATTCTTACACCGACAAACTCATCTTT.

This clone was recorded many times. Only one base separates this from a far larger clonotype, so it likely reflects a read error. This same CDR3 is encoded by further DNA sequences in the sample. CDR3 loop: CALGETKGYVLDTDKLIF. DNA for the CDR3: TGTGCTCTTGGGGAAACAAAGGGATACGTTCTTGACACCGATAAACTTATCTTT. A V gene of TRDV1 was called, but no J gene was assigned; the tabulated D call, TRDD3, remains unverified against the DNA. The CDR3 runs 18 residues. Germline lookup yields CDR1 TSWWSYY and CDR2 QGS.

This clone came up many times. A much bigger clone sits one base away, suggesting this may be a read error. Other DNA sequences in the sample encode the same CDR3. The chain combines TRDV1 with TRDJ1; 9 bases fit TRDD3. TCRdb offers no J gene call, so here the DNA was matched to germline to obtain one. CDR3 length: 18 residues. Germline CDR1 and CDR2: TSWWSYY and QGS. Unmatched junction bases numbered 13, after V lost 1 base and J lost 4 bases. The CDR3 loop is CALGERAPEGDTGDKLIF. The CDR3 nucleotides read TGTGCTCTTGGGGAACGCGCCCCAGAGGGGGATACAGGCGATAAACTCATCTTT.

This clone was seen only a few times. TCRdb has a much larger clone's protein, which differs at residue 17 from the translation of this DNA, likely because of a read error; what is shown is the protein translated from the DNA. This rearrangement joins TRDV1 to TRDJ1; D possibly corresponds to TRDD2 (5 bases). The J gene comes from matching the DNA to germline here; TCRdb lacks it. Trimming removed 4 bases from V and 7 bases from J, with 40 bases in between. Germline V gene lookup returns CDR1 TSWWSYY and CDR2 QGS. The CDR3 has 22 amino acids. In nucleotides, the CDR3 is TGTGCTCTTGGGGCACCTTCGTATCCATTACCGCCCCAGAGGGAATATGTGGGTAAACTCATCTTT. Residues: CALGAPSYPLPPQREYVGKLIF.

This clone was detected ten times or more. This DNA translates differently at residue 7 from the TCRdb protein, which is that of a much larger clone; a read error is likely, and the protein shown is the DNA's own translation. The J gene is TRDJ1, the V gene TRDV1, with 8 bases lining up with TRDD3. Germline V CDR1 and CDR2: TSWWSYY, QGS. CDR3 length equals 12 residues. V lost 6 bases and J lost 9; bases outside the gene matches: 6. The CDR3 nucleotides are TGTGCTCTTGGTCGGGGGATAGGAGAACTCATCTTT. It is translated as CALGRGIGELIF.

To note about this clone: Only one base separates this from a far larger clonotype, so it likely reflects a read error. Other DNA sequences in this sample translate to the same CDR3. A V gene of TRDV1 was called, but no J gene was assigned; the D segment call TRDD3 is taken from the table without a DNA check. The CDR3 is 21 residues long. Per germline, CDR1 TSWWSYY and CDR2 QGS. The CDR3 nucleotides read TGTGCTCTTGGGGAACCGGAACCCCGCGTACTGGGGGAATTTTACACCGATAAACTTATCTTT. It specifies CALGEPEPRVLGEFYTDKLIF.

A note on this clone: TCRdb's protein for this DNA is that of a much larger clone and differs from the translation at residue 10, likely a read error; the protein shown is the DNA translation. The chain employs TRDV1 and TRDJ1, with TRDD3 identical over 9 bases. The J gene, left out of TCRdb, was set here by checking the DNA against germline. Looked up from germline, CDR1 is TSWWSYY and CDR2 is QGS. V lost 0 bases, J lost 0 bases, and 29 bases stayed unmatched. The CDR3 consists of 25 residues. CDR3 in amino acids: CALGELYPTSYPPGDTPKYTDKLIF. In DNA, the CDR3 is TGTGCTCTTGGGGAACTCTATCCTACGTCTTACCCCCCGGGGGATACTCCAAAATACACCGATAAACTCATCTTT.

Notes on this clone: TCRdb pairs this DNA with a much larger clone's protein that differs at residue 2, likely a read error; the protein shown was translated from the DNA. The chain combines TRDV1 with TRDJ1; D unresolved. This CDR3 contains 16 residues. CDR1 is TSWWSYY and CDR2 is QGS in the germline V gene. The CDR3 reads CSLGNKNREDTDKLIF. CDR3 bases: TGTTCTCTTGGGAATAAAAACAGGGAAGACACCGATAAACTCATCTTT.

This clone was picked up a small number of times. This likely came from a read error, as a far larger clone is one base away. The identical CDR3 is also encoded by other nucleotide sequences in the sample. The V call is TRDV1, the J call TRDJ1; 11 bases match TRDD3. The J gene was missing in TCRdb and was found by matching the end of the DNA to germline. Germline V gene data show CDR1 as TSWWSYY and CDR2 as QGS. The CDR3 has 19 residues. Trimming took 3 bases from V and 3 from J; bases not matched to a gene: 15. CDR3 sequence (DNA): TGTGCTCTTGGGGATGCCCACCGTACTGGGGGATATGAGGCCGATAAACTCATCTTT. Translated, it gives CALGDAHRTGGYEADKLIF.

This clone was counted a few times. TCRdb assigns this DNA the protein of a much larger clone, which departs from its translation at residue 16; this likely reflects a read error, and the protein shown comes from translating the DNA. The chain recombines TRDV1 with TRDJ1; the match to TRDD3 covers 7 bases. No J gene was available from TCRdb, and it was assigned here by a germline match of the DNA. Germline values: CDR1 TSWWSYY, CDR2 QGS. The CDR3 spans 21 residues. V dropped 4 bases and J dropped 3; count of bases not matched to a gene: 26. The CDR3 DNA follows: TGTGCTCTTGGGGTTTCGCCTACTCTATCTTACTGGGGATTTTACGCCGATAAACTCATCTTT. Its protein is CALGVSPTLSYWGFYADKLIF.

This clone has more than one count but fewer than ten. The protein held in TCRdb is that of a much larger clone and does not match this DNA's translation at residue 18, likely because of a read error; the protein shown is translated from the DNA. The V gene is TRDV3, the J gene TRDJ1, with D maybe TRDD3 (7 bases). The J gene was not available in TCRdb and was assigned here by matching the DNA to germline segments. In germline, CDR1 is TVYSNPD, CDR2 GDNSRS (reference sequence). CDR3 size: 21 residues. For the CDR3, the DNA is TGTGCCTTTAGAGCGCCTTCCCCCCTGGGGGCCATATGGGCGTACACCGATAGACTCATCTTT. As protein: CAFRAPSPLGAIWAYTDRLIF.

This clone was detected only a few times. TCRdb's protein for this DNA is that of a much larger clone and differs from the translation at residue 6, likely a read error; the protein shown is the DNA translation. The chain recombines TRDV1 with TRDJ1; 7 bases agree with TRDD3. Here the J gene was assigned by germline matching of the DNA, as TCRdb has none. V lost 1 base to trimming and J lost 0 bases; unmatched junction nucleotides: 29. The CDR3 is 24 residues long. The V gene's germline CDR1 is TSWWSYY and CDR2 QGS. CDR3 protein: CALGEQDTSGILTPDGVNTDKLIF. In nucleotides, the CDR3 is TGTGCTCTTGGGGAACAGGATACAAGCGGGATACTAACCCCCGATGGAGTTAACACCGATAAACTCATCTTT.

This clone was counted many times. The sample has other DNA sequences that encode this CDR3 too. This chain links TRDV1 with TRDJ1, with 11 bases aligning to TRDD3. V lost 7 bases and J lost 2; bases outside the gene matches: 18. Germline V gene sequence: CDR1 TSWWSYY, CDR2 QGS. CDR3 length: 19 amino acids. As DNA, the CDR3 is TGTGCTCTTGTGGAGCCCACGGCAGACTGGGGGATAGGGACCGATAAACTCATCTTT. It specifies CALVEPTADWGIGTDKLIF.

Turning to this clone: TCRdb shows a much larger clone's protein in place of this DNA's translation, and the two differ at residue 12, likely through a read error; the protein shown is translated from the DNA. The chain recombines TRDV1 with TRDJ1; D may be TRDD3 (6 bases). TCRdb leaves out the J gene; it was filled in here by matching the DNA to germline. Germline CDR1 reads TSWWSYY; CDR2 reads QGS. The CDR3 is 23 amino acids. Trimming took 0 bases from V and 2 from J, leaving 34 bases between them. CDR3 DNA: TGTGCTCTTGGGGAACTCCATCACCTCACTGGGAGATACCCCTACTCCCCAACCGATAAACTCATCTTT. Its protein is CALGELHHLTGRYPYSPTDKLIF.